These 7 T cell receptor beta chains were all obtained from the same sample, sequenced in a study of T cells after posttransplantation cyclophosphamide (dated by TCRdb to about 2016). Library preparation was by the immunoSEQ multiplex PCR assay. The immuneACCESS repertoire file appears here via TCRdb, limited to in-frame rearrangements. These files lack a portion of the clones; in checked studies, under half of the deficit traces to unresolved V genes, and the cause of the others is not known. The table for this sample lists 66,000 or so clones; roughly 95% of them were counted only once. The ten largest clones add up to under 3% of the sample. Sequencing used PBMCs. Source of these receptors: a woman in her 30s in good health and a related stem cell transplant donor.

This chain connects TRBV9 to TRBJ1-2; D is undetermined. V was cut by 0 bases and J by 4 bases, with 10 bases left in between. Per the germline V gene, CDR1 is SGDLS and CDR2 is YYNGEE. The length of the CDR3 is 14 residues. CDR3 coding DNA: TGTGCCAGCAGCGTAGCTGTTACGACCTATGGCTACACCTTC. It yields the protein CASSVAVTTYGYTF.

The J gene is TRBJ2-5, the V gene TRBV2; the match to TRBD2 covers 10 bases. CDR3 length equals 15 residues. Germline CDR1 and CDR2: SNHLY and FYNNEI. J was trimmed by 1 base and V by 4 bases; bases with no gene match: 3. The CDR3 nucleotides read TGTGCCAGCAGTGGGACTAGCGGAATCCAAGAGACCCAGTACTTC. Its protein product is CASSGTSGIQETQYF.

This clone was observed once. This chain joins TRBV5-1 and TRBJ1-1; D gene ambiguous. The CDR3 is 15 amino acids. Germline V lookup: CDR1 SGHRS, CDR2 YFSETQ. Trimming left V 7 bases short and J 0 bases short, with 16 bases between. The CDR3 bases are TGCGCCAGCCGCCCCCTCCTGACCATGAACACTGAAGCTTTCTTT. Its translation is CASRPLLTMNTEAFF.

This chain joins TRBV6-1 and TRBJ1-6, with TRBD1 as a possible D gene (6 bases). V dropped 3 bases and J dropped 7 bases, with 13 bases sitting between them. CDR1 MNHNS and CDR2 SASEGT come from the germline V gene. This CDR3 comprises 15 residues. The CDR3 is CASSESTGANSPLHF. Here the CDR3 DNA reads TGTGCCAGCAGTGAGTCGACAGGCGCGAATTCACCCCTCCACTTT.

CDR3 loop: CARSLETEVVNQPQHF. CDR3 sequence (DNA): TGTGCCAGAAGCTTGGAAACAGAGGTAGTCAATCAGCCCCAGCATTTT. The V and J genes are TRBV5-3 and TRBJ1-5, with D hard to call. TRBV5-3 is sorted into the ORF group, with uncertain function. Trimming removed 0 bases at V and 3 bases at J, with 13 bases between. CDR3 length equals 16 residues.

In this sample, this clone turned up once. J is TRBJ1-1 and V is TRBV7-9; 7 positions match TRBD1. The V gene end was trimmed by 4 bases and the J gene end by 4 bases; junction bases not matched to a gene: 12. The CDR3 has 16 residues. Germline CDR1 is SEHNR and CDR2 is FQNEAQ (reference sequence). Here the CDR3 reads CASSYTGGRGGTEAFF. Written as DNA, the CDR3 is TGTGCCAGCAGCTACACGGGAGGCAGGGGGGGCACTGAAGCTTTCTTT.

This chain joins TRBV4-3 and TRBJ2-7, with 9 bases identical to TRBD1. CDR1 is LGHNA, CDR2 YSLEER, per germline. V was clipped by 3 bases and J by 2 bases; unmatched bases: 14. The length of the CDR3 is 18 residues. The CDR3 spells CASSQQESGTGKPYEQYF. The CDR3 DNA is TGCGCCAGCAGCCAGCAAGAGTCCGGGACAGGGAAACCCTACGAGCAGTACTTC.